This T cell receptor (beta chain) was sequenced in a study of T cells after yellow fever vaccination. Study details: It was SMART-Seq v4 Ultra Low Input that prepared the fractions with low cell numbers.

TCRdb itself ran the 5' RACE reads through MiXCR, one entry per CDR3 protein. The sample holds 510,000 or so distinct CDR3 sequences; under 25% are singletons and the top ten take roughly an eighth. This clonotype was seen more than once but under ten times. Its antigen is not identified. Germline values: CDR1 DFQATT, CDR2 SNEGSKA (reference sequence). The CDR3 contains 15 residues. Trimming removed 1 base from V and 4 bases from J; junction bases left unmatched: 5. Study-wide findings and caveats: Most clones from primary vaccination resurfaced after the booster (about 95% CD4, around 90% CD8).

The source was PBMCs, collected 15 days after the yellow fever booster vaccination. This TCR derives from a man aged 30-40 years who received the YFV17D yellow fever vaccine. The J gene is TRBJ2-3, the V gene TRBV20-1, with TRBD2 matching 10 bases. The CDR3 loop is CSARALAGIADTQYF. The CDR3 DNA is TGCAGTGCTAGAGCACTAGCGGGAATCGCAGATACGCAGTATTTT.